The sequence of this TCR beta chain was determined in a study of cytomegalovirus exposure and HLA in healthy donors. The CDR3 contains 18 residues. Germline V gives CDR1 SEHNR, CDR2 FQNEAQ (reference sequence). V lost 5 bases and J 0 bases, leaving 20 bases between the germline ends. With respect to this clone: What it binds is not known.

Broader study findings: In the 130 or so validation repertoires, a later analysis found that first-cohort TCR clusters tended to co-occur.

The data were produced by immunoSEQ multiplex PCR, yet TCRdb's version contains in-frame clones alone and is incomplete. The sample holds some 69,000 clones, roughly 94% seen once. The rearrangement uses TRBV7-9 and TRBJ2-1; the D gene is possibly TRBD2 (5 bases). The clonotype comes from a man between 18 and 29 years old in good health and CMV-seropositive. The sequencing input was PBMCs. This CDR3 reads CASSTEDLAPSSYNEQFF. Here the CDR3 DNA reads TGTGCCAGCAGCACCGAGGACCTAGCACCGAGCTCCTACAATGAGCAGTTCTTC.